The 2 T cell receptor beta chains below come from one sample, sequenced in a study of T cell changes during pregnancy in multiple sclerosis. Produced via immunoSEQ multiplex PCR; TCRdb's table is partial and in-frame only. Here the sample spans 70,000 to 95,000 clones, approximately 90% being singletons. The sample was CD4+ T cells from peripheral blood mononuclear cells, taken in the second trimester of pregnancy. The receptors were sampled from a female donor with multiple sclerosis, enrolled in a pregnancy study.

This clone was detected a few times. The chain employs TRBV6-9 and TRBJ2-5, with D possibly matching TRBD1 (5 bases). The V gene's germline CDR1 is MNHGY and CDR2 SVAAGI. V lost 6 bases, J lost 4 bases, and 27 bases lay in between. There are 18 residues in the CDR3. The CDR3 loop reads CASSPTYRDSDERETQYF. CDR3 DNA: TGTGCCAGCAGCCCTACATACCGCGACAGCGACGAGAGAGAGACCCAGTACTTC.

The chain joins TRBV2 to TRBJ1-4, with TRBD1 matching over 8 bases. CDR1 SNHLY and CDR2 FYNNEI come from the germline V gene. The CDR3 is made up of 18 amino acids. V lost 6 bases to trimming and J lost 0 bases; unmatched junction nucleotides: 12. CDR3 in DNA: TGTGCCAGCAGCACCCCGGGGACAGGCCGTGCAACTAATGAAAAACTGTTTTTT. This codes for CASSTPGTGRATNEKLFF.